The sequence of this TCR beta chain was determined in a study of response to subunit inactivated influenza vaccine. Whole-study results and caveats: New T cells are recruited in small numbers by each seasonal influenza vaccination, according to the authors' suggestion.

As concerns this clonotype: The antigen is undetermined.

V gave up 2 bases and J gave up 2 bases; unmatched junction bases: 4. The length of the CDR3 is 16 residues. CDR1 MNHNS and CDR2 SASEGT come from the germline V gene. TCRdb analysed the RT-PCR reads with MiXCR anew, one entry per CDR3 protein. The table shows around 200,000 distinct CDR3 sequences, with approximately 8.7% occurring only once. This material consisted of non-naive T cells sorted from PBMCs, taken on the day of vaccination. This clonotype originated in a man aged 50 to 59 who received an inactivated influenza vaccine. The V gene is TRBV6-1, the J gene TRBJ2-1; 9 bases line up with TRBD1. In DNA, the CDR3 is TGTGCCAGCAGTGAACCCCGGGACAGGGCCTACAATGAGCAGTTCTTC. This gives the protein CASSEPRDRAYNEQFF.